This T cell receptor (beta chain) stems from a study of shared clonotypes between healthy human individuals. The run depth of the assay was deep. Sequencing used immunoSEQ multiplex PCR; TCRdb keeps in-frame clones, though not all of them. The sample gives millions of clones, about 92% of which show up once; 0.35% to 0.45% is in the top ten. The germline CDR1 and CDR2 sequences are MDHEN and SYDVKM. V lost 6 bases and J 3 bases, leaving 18 bases between the germline ends. CDR3 length: 15 amino acids. The rearrangement uses TRBV28 and TRBJ2-7; the D gene could be TRBD1 or TRBD2 (6 bases each). Sequenced sample: naive CD4+ T cells from PBMCs. As for subset: CD45RA+ positively selected. The receptor was isolated from a man younger than 30 in good health. Some clones in this sample may be carry-over from other donors' samples. This chain's CDR3 is CASSKGGAEGYEQYF. The CDR3, as DNA: TGTGCCAGCAGCAAGGGGGGAGCGGAGGGCTACGAGCAGTACTTC. The full variable domain, with the rest looked up from reference TRBV28 and TRBJ2-7, is DVKVTQSSRYLVKRTGEKVFLECVQDMDHENMFWYRQDPGLGLRLIYFSYDVKMKEKGDIPEGYSVSREKKERFSLILESASTNQTSMYLCASSKGGAEGYEQYFGPGTRLTVT.